Below are 15 T cell receptor beta chains sequenced from a single sample in a study of cytomegalovirus exposure and HLA in healthy donors. PCR used 60 Vbeta primers and 13 Jbeta primers. Sequenced by immunoSEQ multiplex PCR; TCRdb stores in-frame clones only, minus some. The data show about 120,000 clones, roughly 77% seen once. The sequenced sample was PBMCs. Receptors originate from a man aged 40-55 years in good health and CMV-seronegative.

Note on this clone: The junction does not match germline at one end; this may be a read error. The chain is built from TRBV4-1 and TRBJ2-6; 7 bases are a match to TRBD1. Germline CDR1 and CDR2: MGHRA and YSYEKL. The CDR3 sequence is 19 residues long. CDR3 amino acids: CASSQDPRGTFSGANGLTF. CDR3 nucleotide sequence: TGCGCCAGCAGCCAAGATCCCAGGGGGACATTCTCTGGGGCCAACGGCCTGACTTTC.

The J gene is TRBJ2-5, the V gene TRBV7-8; tentative D call: TRBD1 (5 bases). Looked up from germline, CDR1 is SGHVS and CDR2 is FQNEAQ. Trimming removed 1 base from V and 5 bases from J, with 14 bases in between. The CDR3 consists of 15 residues. CDR3 sequence reads: CASSLEPRAWETQYF. Here the CDR3 DNA reads TGTGCCAGCAGCTTAGAACCCAGGGCTTGGGAGACCCAGTACTTC.

The chain is built from TRBV5-5 and TRBJ2-2; 8 nucleotides align to TRBD2. Trimming at V came to 3 bases and at J to 4 bases, leaving 11 bases not matched to a gene. This CDR3 is 17 amino acids long. Looked up from germline, CDR1 is SGHKS and CDR2 is YYEKEE (reference sequence). CDR3 region: CASSWPRGGSSTGELFF. As DNA, the CDR3 is TGTGCCAGCAGCTGGCCCCGGGGGGGATCGAGCACCGGGGAGCTGTTTTTT.

The V call is TRBV5-1, the J call TRBJ2-3; D ambiguous. Trimming took 3 bases from V and 5 from J, leaving 19 bases between them. The CDR3 runs to 16 residues. Looked up from germline, CDR1 is SGHRS and CDR2 is YFSETQ. The chain's CDR3 is CASSSAMDFPGDTQYF. Here the CDR3 DNA reads TGCGCCAGCAGCTCGGCAATGGATTTCCCAGGAGATACGCAGTATTTT.

The chain uses TRBV29-1 and TRBJ2-5; 8 bases match TRBD2. CDR3 length equals 13 residues. V lost 7 bases to trimming and J lost 7 bases; unmatched junction nucleotides: 11. The germline CDR1 and CDR2 sequences are SQVTM and ANQGSEA. The CDR3 is CSGTSGGGGTQYF. As DNA, the CDR3 is TGCAGCGGGACCAGCGGGGGCGGCGGGACCCAGTACTTC.

This clone was observed a single time. The rearrangement joins TRBV27 to TRBJ2-7; a weak D match, TRBD1 (5 bases). The CDR3 totals 15 residues. With 6 bases removed from V and 5 bases from J, the gap between germline ends came to 20 bases. The V gene's germline CDR1 is MNHEY and CDR2 SMNVEV (reference sequence). CDR3 region: CASSPNEGARNEQYF. The CDR3 nucleotides read TGTGCCAGCAGCCCGAATGAAGGGGCAAGGAACGAGCAGTACTTC.

This rearrangement joins TRBV30 to TRBJ2-3; 8 bases are shared with TRBD1. CDR3 length equals 15 residues. Germline CDR1 and CDR2: GTSNPN and SVGIG (reference sequence). The junction had 7 bases not matched to a gene; V was cut back by 5 bases and J by 0 bases. The CDR3 protein is CAWGQGATSTDTQYF. The CDR3 nucleotides are TGTGCCTGGGGGCAGGGGGCCACTAGCACAGATACGCAGTATTTT.

The J gene is TRBJ2-7, the V gene TRBV5-1, with 7 bases identical to TRBD1. Germline values: CDR1 SGHRS, CDR2 YFSETQ. The V segment lost 4 bases and the J segment 7 bases; nucleotides outside the gene matches: 11. The CDR3 totals 14 residues. The CDR3 reads CASSPQGQAREQYF. In DNA, the CDR3 is TGCGCCAGCAGCCCACAGGGGCAGGCGCGGGAGCAGTACTTC. The whole variable domain, filled in from reference TRBV5-1 and TRBJ2-7, reads KAGVTQTPRYLIKTRGQQVTLSCSPISGHRSVSWYQQTPGQGLQFLFEYFSETQRNKGNFPGRFSGRQFSNSRSEMNVSTLELGDSALYLCASSPQGQAREQYFGPGTRLTVT.

The chain combines TRBV4-1 with TRBJ2-5; D perhaps matches TRBD1 (6 bases). The CDR3 runs 15 residues. Between the trimmed V and J ends, which lost 0 bases and 5 bases, there was a span of 13 bases. Germline CDR1 MGHRA, CDR2 YSYEKL. As DNA, the CDR3 is TGCGCCAGCAGCCAAGACGGCAGGGGCTTCGAGACCCAGTACTTC. Translated, it gives CASSQDGRGFETQYF.

The chain has TRBV7-2 and TRBJ2-1, with D tentatively TRBD1 (5 bases). Between the trimmed V and J ends, which lost 4 bases and 0 bases, there was a span of 10 bases. Per the germline V gene, CDR1 is SGHTA and CDR2 is FQGNSA. The CDR3 is 15 amino acids. The chain's CDR3 is CASSYQGSSYNEQFF. DNA for the CDR3: TGTGCCAGCAGCTACCAGGGTAGCTCCTACAATGAGCAGTTCTTC.

J is TRBJ2-2 and V is TRBV18, with 7 bases identical to TRBD2. Germline CDR1 reads KGHSH; CDR2 reads LQKENI. J lost 7 bases, V lost 3 bases, and 8 bases had no gene match. The CDR3 sequence is 15 residues long. Here the CDR3 DNA reads TGTGCCAGCTCACCCGTCCGGGGGGAGATCGGGGAGCTGTTTTTT. Translated: CASSPVRGEIGELFF.

The V and J genes are TRBV7-6 and TRBJ2-3, with 11 bases that match TRBD1. The V and J ends lost 4 bases and 3 bases, in that order; junction bases with no gene match: 9. This CDR3 is 17 amino acids long. Looked up from germline, CDR1 is SGHVS and CDR2 is FNYEAQ. Here the CDR3 DNA reads TGTGCCAGCAGCTCCGCCGGGACAGGGGGGGGTACAGATACGCAGTATTTT. This encodes CASSSAGTGGGTDTQYF.

This clone was detected a few times. The chain joins TRBV9 to TRBJ2-3; D gene uncertain. This CDR3 contains 13 residues. With 4 bases removed from V and 4 bases from J, the gap between germline ends came to 10 bases. Germline V CDR1 and CDR2: SGDLS, YYNGEE. CDR3 bases: TGTGCCAGCAGCCCAGCGTATTCAGATACGCAGTATTTT. It yields the protein CASSPAYSDTQYF.

This CDR3 reads CASSLEAVGTDTQYF. CDR3 bases: TGTGCCAGCAGCTTGGAAGCGGTTGGCACAGATACGCAGTATTTT. The chain carries TRBV5-8 and TRBJ2-3; weak D call: TRBD2 (5 bases). CDR3 length equals 15 residues. Germline-derived CDR1 and CDR2 are SGHTS and YDEGEE. The ends were cut back, 0 bases at V and 1 base at J, with 9 bases in the middle.

This chain connects TRBV14 to TRBJ2-7, with 7 bases lining up with TRBD1. V dropped 0 bases and J dropped 1; count of bases not matched to a gene: 3. This CDR3 has 15 residues. The V gene's germline CDR1 is SGHDN and CDR2 FVKESK. CDR3 nucleotide sequence: TGTGCCAGCAGCCAAGATCGGGGACAGTCCTACGAGCAGTACTTC. It translates to CASSQDRGQSYEQYF.